Detailed here is one TCR beta chain. Its antigen is not known. The same CDR3 can be traced to other DNA sequences in this sample. These data are taken from a study of shared clonotypes between healthy human individuals. The germline gives CDR1 MNHEY, CDR2 SMNVEV (reference sequence). V was cut by 2 bases and J by 1 base, with 9 bases left in between. This CDR3 is built from 15 residues. General study results and limits: Memory subsets had estimated richness that was generally smaller than that of naive subsets. Sequencing depth was expected to influence donor clonotype sharing.

It was about 190 ng DNA, 28,000 or so T cell genomes, that sorted-subset replicate PCRs used. Assay used: immunoSEQ multiplex PCR; TCRdb lists only in-frame clones, some missing. This sample has 950,000 to 1,100,000 clones, with around 78% found just once. Sequencing was carried out using memory CD4+ T cells from PBMCs. Subset indicated: CD45RA-negative fraction. This clonotype originated in a young man in good health. Some clones in this sample may be carry-over from other donors' samples. This chain uses TRBV27 with TRBJ1-5; D unclear. DNA for the CDR3: TGTGCCAGCAGTTTACTAGGGATGAGCAATCAGCCCCAGCATTTT. Its translation is CASSLLGMSNQPQHF.